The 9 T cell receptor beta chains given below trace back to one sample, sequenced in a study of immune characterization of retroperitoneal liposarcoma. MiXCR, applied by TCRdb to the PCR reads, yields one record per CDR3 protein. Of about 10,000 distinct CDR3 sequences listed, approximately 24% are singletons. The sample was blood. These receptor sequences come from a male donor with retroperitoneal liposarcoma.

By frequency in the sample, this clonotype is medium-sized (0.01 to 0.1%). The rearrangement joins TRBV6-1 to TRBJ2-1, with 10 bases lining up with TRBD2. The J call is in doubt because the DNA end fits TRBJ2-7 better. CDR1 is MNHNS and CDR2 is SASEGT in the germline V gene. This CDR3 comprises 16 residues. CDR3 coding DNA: TGTGCCAGCAAAAGCGGGGGGGCGGGGGTCTACAATGAGCAGTACTTC. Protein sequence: CASKSGGAGVYNEQYF.

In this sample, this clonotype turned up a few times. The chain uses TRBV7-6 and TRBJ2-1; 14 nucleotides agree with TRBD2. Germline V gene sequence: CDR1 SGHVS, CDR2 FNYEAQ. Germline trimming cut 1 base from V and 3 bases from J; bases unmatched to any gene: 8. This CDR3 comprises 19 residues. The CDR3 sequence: CASSLGLAGGSGGYNEQFF. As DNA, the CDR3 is TGTGCCAGCAGCTTAGGACTAGCGGGGGGGTCAGGGGGCTACAATGAGCAGTTCTTC.

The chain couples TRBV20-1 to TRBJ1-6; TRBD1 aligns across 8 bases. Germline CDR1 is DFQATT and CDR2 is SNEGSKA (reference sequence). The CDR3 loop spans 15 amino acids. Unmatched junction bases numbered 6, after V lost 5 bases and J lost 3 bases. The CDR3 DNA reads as TGCAGTGCTCGCGGACAGGGTGGCTATAATTCACCCCTCCACTTT. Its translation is CSARGQGGYNSPLHF.

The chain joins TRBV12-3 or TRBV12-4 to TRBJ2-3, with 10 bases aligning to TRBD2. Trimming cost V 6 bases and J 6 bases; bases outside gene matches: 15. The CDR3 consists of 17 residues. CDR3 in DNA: TGTGCCAGCAGCGAACCCTTAGCGGGGGGCCGGCGGGATACGCAGTATTTT. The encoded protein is CASSEPLAGGRRDTQYF.

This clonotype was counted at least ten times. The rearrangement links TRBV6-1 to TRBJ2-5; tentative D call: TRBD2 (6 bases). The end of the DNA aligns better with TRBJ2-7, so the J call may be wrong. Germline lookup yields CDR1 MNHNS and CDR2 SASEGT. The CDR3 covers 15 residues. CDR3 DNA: TGTGCCAGCAGTGAAAGACGGGGGAAAGGCTACGAGCAGTACGTC. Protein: CASSERRGKGYEQYV.

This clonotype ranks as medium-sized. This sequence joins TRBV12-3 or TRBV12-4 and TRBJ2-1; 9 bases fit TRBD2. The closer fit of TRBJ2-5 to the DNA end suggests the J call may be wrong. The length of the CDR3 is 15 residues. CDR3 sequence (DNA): TGTGCCAGCACCCCCTTTGCGGGGGGGGGAGAGACCCAGTACTTC. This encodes CASTPFAGGGETQYF.

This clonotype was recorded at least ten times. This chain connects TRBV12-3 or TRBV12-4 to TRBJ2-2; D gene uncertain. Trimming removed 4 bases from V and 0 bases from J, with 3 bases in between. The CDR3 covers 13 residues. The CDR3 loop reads CASSSSNTGELFF. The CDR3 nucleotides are TGTGCCAGCAGTTCGTCGAACACCGGGGAGCTGTTTTTT.

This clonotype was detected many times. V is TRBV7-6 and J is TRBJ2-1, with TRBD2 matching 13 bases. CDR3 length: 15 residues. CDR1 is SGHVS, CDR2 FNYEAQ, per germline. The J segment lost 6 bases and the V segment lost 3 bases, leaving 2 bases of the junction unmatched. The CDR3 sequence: CASSLGLAGINEQFF. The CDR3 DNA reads TGTGCCAGCAGCTTGGGACTAGCGGGGATCAATGAGCAGTTCTTC.

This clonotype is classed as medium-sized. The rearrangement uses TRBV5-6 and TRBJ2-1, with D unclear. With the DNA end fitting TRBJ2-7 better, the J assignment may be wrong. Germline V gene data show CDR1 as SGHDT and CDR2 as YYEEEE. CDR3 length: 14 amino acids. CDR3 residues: CASKIRTSNYEQYF. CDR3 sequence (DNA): TGTGCCAGCAAGATTAGGACGTCGAATTACGAGCAGTACTTC.